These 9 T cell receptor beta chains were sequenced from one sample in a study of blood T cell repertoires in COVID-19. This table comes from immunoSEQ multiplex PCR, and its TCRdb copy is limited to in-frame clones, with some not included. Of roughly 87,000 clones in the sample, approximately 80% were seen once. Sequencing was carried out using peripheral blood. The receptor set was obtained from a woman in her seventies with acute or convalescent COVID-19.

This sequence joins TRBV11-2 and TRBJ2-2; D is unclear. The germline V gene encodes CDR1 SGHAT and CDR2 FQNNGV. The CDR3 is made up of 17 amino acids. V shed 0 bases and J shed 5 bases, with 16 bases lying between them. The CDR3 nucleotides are TGTGCCAGCAGCTTAGATACCCCCCAGGTTAGGACCGGGGAGCTGTTTTTT. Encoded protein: CASSLDTPQVRTGELFF. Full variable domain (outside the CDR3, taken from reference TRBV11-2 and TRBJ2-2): EAGVAQSPRYKIIEKRQSVAFWCNPISGHATLYWYQQILGQGPKLLIQFQNNGVVDDSQLPKDRFSAERLKGVDSTLKIQPAKLEDSAVYLCASSLDTPQVRTGELFFGEGSRLTVL.

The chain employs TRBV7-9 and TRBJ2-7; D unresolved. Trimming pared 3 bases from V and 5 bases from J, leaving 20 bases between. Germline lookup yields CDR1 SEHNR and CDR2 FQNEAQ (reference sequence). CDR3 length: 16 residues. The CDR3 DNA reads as TGTGCCAGCAGCTTCCTGGAGATAGCAAATGGCCACGAGCAGTACTTC. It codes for CASSFLEIANGHEQYF.

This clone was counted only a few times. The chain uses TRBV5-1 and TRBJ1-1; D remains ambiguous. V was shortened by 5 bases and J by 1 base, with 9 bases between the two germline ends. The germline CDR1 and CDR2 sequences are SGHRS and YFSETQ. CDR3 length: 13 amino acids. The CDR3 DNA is TGCGCCAGCAGTTTTACAGAGAACACTGAAGCTTTCTTT. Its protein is CASSFTENTEAFF.

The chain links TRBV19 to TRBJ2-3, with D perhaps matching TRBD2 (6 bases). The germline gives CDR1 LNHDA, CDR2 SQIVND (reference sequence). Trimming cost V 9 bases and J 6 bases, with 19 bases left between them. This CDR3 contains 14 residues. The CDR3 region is CASGGESGYDTQYF. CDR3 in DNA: TGTGCCAGCGGAGGGGAATCGGGATATGATACGCAGTATTTT.

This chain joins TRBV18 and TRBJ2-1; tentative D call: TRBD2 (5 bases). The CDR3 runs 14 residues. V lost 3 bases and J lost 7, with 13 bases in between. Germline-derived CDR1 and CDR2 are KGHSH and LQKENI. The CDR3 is CASSPGGQRNEQFF. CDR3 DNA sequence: TGTGCCAGCTCACCTGGAGGCCAAAGAAATGAGCAGTTCTTC. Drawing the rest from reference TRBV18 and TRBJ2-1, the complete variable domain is NAGVMQNPRHLVRRRGQEARLRCSPMKGHSHVYWYRQLPEEGLKFMVYLQKENIIDESGMPKERFSAEFPKEGPSILRIQQVVRGDSAAYFCASSPGGQRNEQFFGPGTRLTVL.

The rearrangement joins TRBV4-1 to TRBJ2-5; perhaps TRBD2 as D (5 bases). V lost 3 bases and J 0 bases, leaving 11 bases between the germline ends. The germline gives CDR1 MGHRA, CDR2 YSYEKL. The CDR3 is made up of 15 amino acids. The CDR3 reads CASSQSDGNQETQYF. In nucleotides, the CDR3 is TGCGCCAGCAGCCAGAGTGACGGGAACCAAGAGACCCAGTACTTC.

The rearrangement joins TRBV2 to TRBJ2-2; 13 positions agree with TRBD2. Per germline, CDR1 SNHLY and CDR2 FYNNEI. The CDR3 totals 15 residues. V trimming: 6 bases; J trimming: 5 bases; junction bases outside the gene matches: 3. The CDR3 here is CASRGTSGETGELFF. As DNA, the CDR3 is TGTGCCAGCAGGGGGACTAGCGGGGAGACCGGGGAGCTGTTTTTT.

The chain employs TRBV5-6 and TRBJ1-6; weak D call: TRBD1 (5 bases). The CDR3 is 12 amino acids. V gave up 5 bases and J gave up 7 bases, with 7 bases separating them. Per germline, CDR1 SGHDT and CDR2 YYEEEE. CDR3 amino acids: CASSKGNSPLHF. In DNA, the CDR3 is TGTGCCAGCAGTAAGGGGAATTCACCCCTCCACTTT.

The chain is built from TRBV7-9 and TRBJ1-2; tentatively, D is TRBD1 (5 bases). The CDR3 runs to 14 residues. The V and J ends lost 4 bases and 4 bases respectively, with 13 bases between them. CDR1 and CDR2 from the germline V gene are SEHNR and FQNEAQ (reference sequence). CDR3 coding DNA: TGTGCCAGCAGCTCCCCCGACAGAACCTATGGCTACACCTTC. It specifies CASSSPDRTYGYTF.